This paragraph covers one TCR beta chain sequence. This sample was taken from a study of cytomegalovirus exposure and HLA in healthy donors. The V segment lost 6 bases and the J segment 1 base; nucleotides outside the gene matches: 10. The CDR3 runs to 16 residues. The germline CDR1 and CDR2 sequences are MNHEY and SMNVEV (reference sequence). 13 Jbeta primers and 60 Vbeta primers were used for the PCR. Repertoires were generated with immunoSEQ multiplex PCR, while TCRdb's copy carries only in-frame clones and drops some. This table holds some 150,000 clones, roughly 80% found once. The TCR originated in a woman under 40 in good health and CMV-seropositive. Sequencing input: PBMCs. The chain uses TRBV27 and TRBJ2-7; 9 bases match TRBD1. The CDR3 DNA reads as TGTGCCAGCAGCAACCTCCGGGACAGGGCATCCTACGAGCAGTACTTC. This sequence encodes CASSNLRDRASYEQYF.